The sequence of this T cell receptor beta chain was determined in a study of cytomegalovirus exposure and HLA in healthy donors (dated by TCRdb to the late 2010s). A note on the overall study: According to an earlier analysis of 587 of the donors, about 179 million T cells yielded 90 million to 130 million unique TCR beta sequences and 276 Gb of sequence data. In addition to the first cohort of roughly 670 subjects, a separate validation cohort of approximately 130 different subjects was used. The aim of the study was to test whether cataloging public T cell receptors could identify signatures of past pathogen exposure. Using immunosequencing, the study profiled T cell repertoires from 640 or so subjects and related those repertoires to cytomegalovirus serostatus. High-throughput TCR immunosequencing, statistical association of individual TCRs with disease status, and machine learning were combined to predict cytomegalovirus infection status. Of the roughly 400 genotyped donors, approximately 83% fell in the genetic ancestry cluster associated with self-reported Caucasian donors. Every repertoire in the discovery cohort had been generated on one and the same sequencing platform. Typing coverage varied by locus: roughly 620-630 donors for A, B, C, DRB1 and DQB1; 500 to 550 for DQA1; around 610 for DPA1; roughly 450 for DPB1. Roughly 320 gigabases of sequencing data and around 80 million unique TCR sequences made up an early release that covered over 550 HLA-typed donors. A later analysis re-analyzed previously published TCR beta repertoires from roughly 690 donors and added high-resolution HLA genotyping to study TCR occurrence patterns. To decide whether each TCR beta V gene segment behaved as functional or pseudogenic, an earlier analysis of approximately 600 of the donors relied on high-throughput TCR beta sequencing. Both class I and class II loci were covered by HLA typing, at four-digit resolution. Among roughly 400 genotyped donors of the cohort, an average of approximately 200,000 unique TCR beta nucleotide sequences was sequenced per donor, of which about 19% were non-productive. Rather than drawing on any new phenotypic data, the later analysis identified candidate immune exposures from TCR beta sequences and the way those sequences occurred across donors. About five DR-DQ haplotypes were handled as single units for association and clustering because linkage in the cohort was strong. Alongside the repertoire data, information on donor age, sex, ethnicity and CMV serostatus was compiled. In a later genetic analysis, genome-wide SNP genotypes for 398 of the 666 donors were used, and that subset was treated as a discovery cohort. Overall results and qualifications from the work: In a later genetic analysis, a missense DCLRE1C variant was associated with V-gene and J-gene trimming of TCR beta chains, and the association was replicated in an independent cohort. A later analysis found that most CMV-associated TCR beta chains appeared HLA-restricted, with HLA associations seemingly driven largely by CMV exposure. In vitro tests confirmed that three of the cytomegalovirus-associated TCR beta chains recognize cytomegalovirus antigens. The study gave a list of 150 to 200 TCR beta chains associated with cytomegalovirus. Correlated functional status among segregating V segments might reflect linkage disequilibrium, but an unknown experimental factor could not be ruled out. Compared with the approximately 600-donor mean, donors in an Asian-associated ancestry cluster had fewer N-insertions in productive TCRs, according to a later genetic analysis. An earlier analysis of approximately 530 of the donors showed that most TCR beta V segments appeared in productive rearrangements either about 87% or about 30% of the time, which broadly matched IMGT annotations. HLA typing was unavailable for some donors at each locus, so association tests used only the typed subset. In a later analysis, about 16,000 TCR beta sequences were associated with specific HLA alleles at a false discovery rate of 0.05. According to a later analysis, TCR association rates differed among HLA loci, with DRB1 alleles showing the most associated TCRs and HLA-C alleles showing the fewest. The only immune exposure information available for the cohort was CMV serostatus. A further reported finding was that TCR beta sequences accurately predicted the HLA-A and HLA-B alleles for most subjects in the first cohort. A later analysis found that HLA-associated TCR beta chains were more clonally expanded and had lower generation probabilities than equally common non-associated chains. Strong co-occurrence of HLA alleles, especially DR and DQ, made assigning TCR associations to individual alleles difficult. In both the original and validation cohorts, the classifier was reported to diagnose cytomegalovirus status with high specificity and sensitivity. The sequencing pipeline was judged likely to have produced a cluster of highly shared sequence variants as a technical artifact. The earlier analysis of almost 600 of the donors excluded about 16 rarely observed V segments, including chromosome 9 orphons, because counts were too low. Some IMGT-functional V segments, including TRBV6-2 and TRBV6-3, could not be told apart with the 87-base-pair reads, so those segments were excluded. The authors suggested that the approach could potentially be extended to other disease states and immunological phenotypes. Sequencing depth was assumed to be roughly uniform across donors in the presence/absence analyses, though that assumption may not hold. In a later analysis, several top co-occurrence clusters were reported to appear linked to parvovirus B19, influenza, CMV and Epstein-Barr virus. While some public TCRs were present in many individuals, most TCR sequences turned up only very rarely across donors. This cohort had only TCR beta chains sequenced, and the lack of alpha or paired-chain data limited which features could be detected.

The cohort comprised 710 or so healthy bone marrow donors. Cohort members were all nominally healthy when sampled, although unrecorded immune exposures were likely present. The donor tested CMV seropositive and was one of the 289 seropositive cohort members. A peripheral blood sample was provided by each donor, and peripheral blood mononuclear cells were used for TCR beta sequencing. The Qiagen DNeasy Blood Extraction Kit was used to extract genomic DNA from the blood cell samples. Turning to this clone: This receptor's antigen is unknown. There are no base qualities to consult, and no much larger clone falls within one base.

According to the germline V gene, CDR1 reads SGHDT and CDR2 reads YYEEEE. The CDR3 covers 17 residues, taking in both the cysteine and the phenylalanine. Only the CDR3 portion is preserved as DNA: 51 bases, with reading frame beginning at the first base. V ends up 3 bases short and J 0 bases short, with an unmatched junction base count of 9. The library was made by the immunoSEQ multiplex PCR assay. The multiplex PCR relied on a mix of 60 forward primers for TCR Vbeta segments and 13 reverse primers for TCR Jbeta segments. Amplification of the CDR3 region of rearranged TCR beta genes was performed with a multiplex PCR assay on genomic DNA. On the Illumina HiSeq System, the amplified TCR beta libraries were sequenced as 87-base-pair reads. Processing in the source paper ran as follows. Across the 700 or so repertoires, a later analysis counted 60 million to 90 million unique TCR beta chains, about 10 million of which were shared by at least two donors. Raw reads were error-corrected and collapsed into unique sequences with a nearest-neighbor algorithm that merged closely related sequences to remove PCR and sequencing errors. To assign V, D and J gene segments, CDR3 sequences were aligned to IMGT reference sequences. For a sequence to be retained, a match of at least six nucleotides to both a V gene segment and a J gene segment was required. Rearrangements were classified as productive when the CDR3 lacked stop codons and remained in frame with V and J, and all other rearrangements were classified as non-productive. CDR3 was defined by IMGT convention, running from the second conserved V-encoded cysteine to the conserved J-encoded phenylalanine. Sequences without an unambiguous match to a single V gene segment were excluded from the earlier analysis of several hundred of the donors. In an earlier analysis of a few hundred of the donors, a V segment was called functional when productive rearrangements were above 56.7%, and segregating when the standard deviation between donors exceeded 5%. A statistical classification framework was built for diagnosing cytomegalovirus status from the catalog of TCR beta chain sequences. A later analysis assigned V and J genes by comparing TCR nucleotide sequences with IMGT/GENE-DB human TR gene sequences. In a later analysis, CDR3 sequences and most-parsimonious VDJ recombination scenarios were assigned using the TCRdist pipeline. A later analysis defined each TCR beta chain by its CDR3 amino acid sequence plus V-gene family, and excluded reads lacking a unique V-gene family. In a later analysis, fewer than 650 highly shared, low-generation-probability nucleotide sequences were removed to address suspected cross-contamination and a sequencing artifact. For each public chain, a later analysis derived a clonal expansion index from normalized ranks of inferred template counts within each repertoire. In a later analysis, generation probabilities were computed using a VDJ recombination model fitted to out-of-frame rearrangements, and the results were checked against IGoR. A later analysis scored TCR-TCR, TCR-HLA and TCR-CMV co-occurrence with hypergeometric tests, applying a repertoire-size bias correction to TCR pairs. To estimate false discovery rates, a later analysis permuted the HLA or CMV assignments 20 times. In a later analysis, co-occurring TCRs were grouped with DBSCAN, and TCRdist sequence similarity was added when clustering was performed within HLA-allele-positive subsets. Repertoires with fewer than 30,000 or more than 120,000 public chains, plus five repertoires with anomalous nucleotide sharing, were excluded from co-occurrence clustering. TCRdb mirrors the immuneACCESS table, restricted to in-frame sequences. Some clones are absent from its copies; in checked studies, under half trace to an unresolved V gene, and the reason for the others is unknown. That table supplies the V and J calls and clone size; D and trimming were determined from the DNA. In all, the sample holds about 300,000 clones, and 70% to 90% of those were seen once. The top ten clonotypes cover 4% of the sample.

Sequencing was performed on PBMCs. The sequence links TRBV5-6 to TRBJ2-5; the central 9 bases match TRBD1. The sequence derives from a man between 35 and 55 years old in good health and CMV-seropositive. The nucleotide sequence is TGTGCCAGCAGCTCCCGGGGGACAGGGTGGTACCAAGAGACCCAGTACTTC. Its product reads: CASSSRGTGWYQETQYF.